This entry concerns a single TCR beta chain. This specimen belongs to a study of T-cell memory formation after mild COVID-19. One entry per CDR3 protein results from TCRdb running MiXCR on the 5' RACE reads. Of some 40,000 distinct CDR3 sequences in the sample, approximately 6.8% are singletons; the top ten hold about 1.4%. J gave up 4 bases and V 2 bases, and 8 bases lay outside the gene matches. The CDR3 extends over 15 amino acids. Per germline, CDR1 SGHRS and CDR2 YFSETQ. This TCR was recovered from a man aged 18 to 30 who had mild COVID-19 (a few samples of this study predate the infection). Cell type and time point are not known. The chain couples TRBV5-1 to TRBJ2-5; 7 bases match TRBD2. The sequenced sample was PBMCs or a T cell subset sorted from them (not recorded which). The CDR3 region has the DNA TGCGCCAGCAGCTTCGTCCCGGGGGGACGAGAGACCCAGTACTTC. This codes for CASSFVPGGRETQYF.